This is a list of T cell receptor beta chains from one sample in a study of PD-1 blockade in classical Hodgkin lymphoma. Produced via immunoSEQ multiplex PCR; TCRdb's table is partial and in-frame only. Of approximately 24,000 clones listed, roughly four fifths were seen once; the top ten hold more than 9%. The specimen comprised peripheral blood mononuclear cells (PBMCs), sampled before the second cycle of nivolumab. The source of these receptors is a human donor with classical Hodgkin lymphoma. CDR3s include the opening cysteine and the closing phenylalanine or tryptophan. Fields, in order: D gene, J gene, CDR3 length, V gene, clone size, CDR3 DNA, CDR3 protein. D genes are given only for firm matches. Only some rows state a clone size, as once, few, many or a class for expanded clones.

D gene: .
J gene: TRBJ1-1
CDR3 length: 13
V gene: TRBV9
clone size: .
CDR3 DNA: TGTGCCAGCAGCGCCTATAAGAACACTGAAGCTTTCTTT
CDR3 protein: CASSAYKNTEAFF

D gene: .
J gene: TRBJ2-5
CDR3 length: 14
V gene: TRBV27
clone size: .
CDR3 DNA: TGTGCCAGCAGTTCCGACGACCCAGGGGATACCCAGTACTTC
CDR3 protein: CASSSDDPGDTQYF

D gene: TRBD1
J gene: TRBJ1-3
CDR3 length: 14
V gene: TRBV5-5
clone size: .
CDR3 DNA: TGTGCCAGCAGCTTAGACAGGGTTGGAAACACCATATATTTT
CDR3 protein: CASSLDRVGNTIYF

D gene: .
J gene: TRBJ1-2
CDR3 length: 13
V gene: TRBV28
clone size: .
CDR3 DNA: TGTGCCAGCAGTTTATATGCTAACTATGGCTACACCTTC
CDR3 protein: CASSLYANYGYTF

D gene: .
J gene: TRBJ2-1
CDR3 length: 12
V gene: TRBV2
clone size: .
CDR3 DNA: TGTGCCAGTGAGAGCTCCTACAATGAGCAGTTCTTC
CDR3 protein: CASESSYNEQFF

D gene: TRBD1
J gene: TRBJ1-6
CDR3 length: 15
V gene: TRBV7-9
clone size: few
CDR3 DNA: TGTGCCAGCAGCCCATCGGGGACAGGGGGATCACCCCTCCACTTT
CDR3 protein: CASSPSGTGGSPLHF

D gene: TRBD1
J gene: TRBJ2-7
CDR3 length: 12
V gene: TRBV6-6
clone size: .
CDR3 DNA: TGTGCCAGCAGAACGACAGGGTATGAGCAGTACTTC
CDR3 protein: CASRTTGYEQYF

D gene: .
J gene: TRBJ2-5
CDR3 length: 16
V gene: TRBV7-2
clone size: .
CDR3 DNA: TGTGCCAGCAGCGCCCGTTCGAGGGGGGGCAAAGAGACCCAGTACTTC
CDR3 protein: CASSARSRGGKETQYF

D gene: .
J gene: TRBJ1-4
CDR3 length: 14
V gene: TRBV2
clone size: once
CDR3 DNA: TGTGCCAGCAGCGCTGACGGGGAGAATGAAAAACTGTTTTTT
CDR3 protein: CASSADGENEKLFF

D gene: TRBD1
J gene: TRBJ2-1
CDR3 length: 19
V gene: TRBV6-1
clone size: once
CDR3 DNA: TGTGCCAGCAGTGAATGGGACAGGGCGGCCCGAACGTCCTACAATGAGCAGTTCTTC
CDR3 protein: CASSEWDRAARTSYNEQFF

D gene: .
J gene: TRBJ1-2
CDR3 length: 16
V gene: TRBV6-5
clone size: .
CDR3 DNA: TGTGCCAGCAGTTACCGGGGACAATGGGGTAACTATGGCTACACCTTC
CDR3 protein: CASSYRGQWGNYGYTF

D gene: TRBD2
J gene: TRBJ2-7
CDR3 length: 15
V gene: TRBV7-9
clone size: .
CDR3 DNA: TGTGCCAGCAGCTTAGCTTCTAGCGGAGACTACGAGCAGTACTTC
CDR3 protein: CASSLASSGDYEQYF

D gene: .
J gene: TRBJ2-2
CDR3 length: 15
V gene: TRBV28
clone size: .
CDR3 DNA: TGTGCCAGCAGTTTAGGAAAGCACAACACCGGGGAGCTGTTTTTT
CDR3 protein: CASSLGKHNTGELFF

D gene: TRBD2
J gene: TRBJ2-1
CDR3 length: 17
V gene: TRBV5-4
clone size: .
CDR3 DNA: TGTGCCAGCAGGCCCGGGACTAGCGGGGCTTTAACTAATGAGCAGTTCTTC
CDR3 protein: CASRPGTSGALTNEQFF

D gene: TRBD2
J gene: TRBJ2-2
CDR3 length: 16
V gene: TRBV7-8
clone size: .
CDR3 DNA: TGTGCCAGCAGCCCAAGGACTAGCGCAAACACCGGGGAGCTGTTTTTT
CDR3 protein: CASSPRTSANTGELFF

D gene: .
J gene: TRBJ2-1
CDR3 length: 15
V gene: TRBV4-1
clone size: .
CDR3 DNA: TGCGCCAGCAGCCAAACCCAAGCGGCCTACAATGAGCAGTTCTTC
CDR3 protein: CASSQTQAAYNEQFF

D gene: .
J gene: TRBJ2-3
CDR3 length: 13
V gene: TRBV11-3
clone size: .
CDR3 DNA: TGTGCCAGCAGCTCCCGTCGGACAGATACGCAGTATTTT
CDR3 protein: CASSSRRTDTQYF

D gene: .
J gene: TRBJ2-7
CDR3 length: 13
V gene: TRBV6-1
clone size: .
CDR3 DNA: TGTGCCAGCAGTCCGGGACTGGGCTACGAGCAGTACTTC
CDR3 protein: CASSPGLGYEQYF

D gene: .
J gene: TRBJ2-5
CDR3 length: 16
V gene: TRBV11-2
clone size: .
CDR3 DNA: TGTGCCAGCAGAGCTGGGGTCCGGGTCTTCCAAGAGACCCAGTACTTC
CDR3 protein: CASRAGVRVFQETQYF

D gene: .
J gene: TRBJ1-2
CDR3 length: 14
V gene: TRBV28
clone size: few
CDR3 DNA: TGTGCCAGCAGCTCTACCGGGGATAACTATGGCTACACCTTC
CDR3 protein: CASSSTGDNYGYTF

D gene: TRBD1
J gene: TRBJ1-6
CDR3 length: 17
V gene: TRBV18
clone size: .
CDR3 DNA: TGTGCCAGCTCACCCATGACAGGGGGTTTCGATAATTCACCCCTCCACTTT
CDR3 protein: CASSPMTGGFDNSPLHF

D gene: .
J gene: TRBJ2-5
CDR3 length: 13
V gene: TRBV6-5
clone size: medium-sized
CDR3 DNA: TGTGCCAGCGGATTCGAGGGGACGGAGACCCAGTACTTC
CDR3 protein: CASGFEGTETQYF

D gene: .
J gene: TRBJ1-2
CDR3 length: 15
V gene: TRBV30
clone size: .
CDR3 DNA: TGTGCCTGGAGTCCTTGGTCTGGGGGTGGATTCCGATACACCTTC
CDR3 protein: CAWSPWSGGGFRYTF

D gene: .
J gene: TRBJ1-5
CDR3 length: 14
V gene: TRBV5-6
clone size: .
CDR3 DNA: TGTGCCAGCAGCCTCGCCGGGAGCAATCAGCCCCAGCATTTT
CDR3 protein: CASSLAGSNQPQHF

D gene: .
J gene: TRBJ1-3
CDR3 length: 16
V gene: TRBV5-1
clone size: .
CDR3 DNA: TGCGCCAGCAGCGGATCTGGGAGTTTCTCTGGAAACACCATATATTTT
CDR3 protein: CASSGSGSFSGNTIYF

D gene: TRBD2
J gene: TRBJ2-1
CDR3 length: 18
V gene: TRBV7-9
clone size: .
CDR3 DNA: TGTGCCAGCAGCCCCCCAGGGAGCGGGGGGACCCCCTACAATGAGCAGTTCTTC
CDR3 protein: CASSPPGSGGTPYNEQFF

D gene: TRBD2
J gene: TRBJ2-3
CDR3 length: 13
V gene: TRBV14
clone size: .
CDR3 DNA: TGTGCCAGCAGCCTGGGGACTAGGTATACGCAGTATTTT
CDR3 protein: CASSLGTRYTQYF

D gene: TRBD1
J gene: TRBJ2-1
CDR3 length: 16
V gene: TRBV29-1
clone size: once
CDR3 DNA: TGCAGCGTTGAATCGTCCAGGGGGCCAATATACAATGAGCAGTTCTTC
CDR3 protein: CSVESSRGPIYNEQFF

D gene: .
J gene: TRBJ2-7
CDR3 length: 15
V gene: TRBV4-2
clone size: .
CDR3 DNA: TGTGCCAGCAGTTCCGGCGAGGGGGGGATAAACGAGCAGTACTTC
CDR3 protein: CASSSGEGGINEQYF